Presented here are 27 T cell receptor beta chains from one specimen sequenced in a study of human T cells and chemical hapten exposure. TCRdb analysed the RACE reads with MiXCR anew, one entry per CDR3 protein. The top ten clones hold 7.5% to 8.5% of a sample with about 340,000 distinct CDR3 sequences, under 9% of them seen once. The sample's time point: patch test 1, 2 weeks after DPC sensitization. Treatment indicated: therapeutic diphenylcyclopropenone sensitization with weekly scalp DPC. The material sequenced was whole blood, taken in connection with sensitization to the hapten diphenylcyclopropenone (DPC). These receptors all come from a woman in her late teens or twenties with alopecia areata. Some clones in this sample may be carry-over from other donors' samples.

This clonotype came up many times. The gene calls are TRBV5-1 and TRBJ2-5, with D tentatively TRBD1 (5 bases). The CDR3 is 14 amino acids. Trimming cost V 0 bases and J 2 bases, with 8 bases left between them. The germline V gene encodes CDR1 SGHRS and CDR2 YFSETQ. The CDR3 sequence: CASSLGQLQETQYF. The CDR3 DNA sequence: TGCGCCAGCAGCTTGGGACAGCTTCAAGAGACCCAGTACTTC.

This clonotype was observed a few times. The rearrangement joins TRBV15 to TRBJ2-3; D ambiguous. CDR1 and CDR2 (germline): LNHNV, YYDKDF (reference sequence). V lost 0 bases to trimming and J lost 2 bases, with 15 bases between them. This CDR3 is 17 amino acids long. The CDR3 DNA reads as TGTGCCACCAGCAGAGACATACAGCCTAGGGCCACAGATACGCAGTATTTT. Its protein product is CATSRDIQPRATDTQYF.

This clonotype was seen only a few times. The CDR3 spells CASSNWTGFYGYTF. The CDR3 DNA reads as TGTGCCAGCAGTAACTGGACAGGATTCTATGGCTACACCTTC. The chain employs TRBV6-5 and TRBJ1-2; 7 bases match TRBD1. V trimming: 5 bases; J trimming: 4 bases; junction bases outside the gene matches: 7. Per germline, CDR1 MNHEY and CDR2 SVGAGI. The CDR3 contains 14 residues.

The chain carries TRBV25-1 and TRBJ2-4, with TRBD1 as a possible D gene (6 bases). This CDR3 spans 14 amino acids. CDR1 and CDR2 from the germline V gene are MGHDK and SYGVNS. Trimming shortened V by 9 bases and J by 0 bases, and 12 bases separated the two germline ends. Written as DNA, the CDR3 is TGTGCCAGTCAGGACAGCCTAGCCAAAAACATTCAGTACTTC. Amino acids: CASQDSLAKNIQYF.

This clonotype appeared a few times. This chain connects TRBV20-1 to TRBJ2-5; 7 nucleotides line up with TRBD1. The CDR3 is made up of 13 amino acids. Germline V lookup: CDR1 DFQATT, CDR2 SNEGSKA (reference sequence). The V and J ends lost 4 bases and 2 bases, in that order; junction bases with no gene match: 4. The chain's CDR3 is CSAKTGQQETQYF. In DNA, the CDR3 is TGCAGTGCTAAAACGGGACAGCAAGAGACCCAGTACTTC.

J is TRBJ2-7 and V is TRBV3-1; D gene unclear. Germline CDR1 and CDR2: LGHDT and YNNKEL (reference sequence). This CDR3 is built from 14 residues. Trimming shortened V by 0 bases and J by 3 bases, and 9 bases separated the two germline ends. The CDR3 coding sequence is TGTGCCAGCAGCCAAGAGGATCAGGACTACGAGCAGTACTTC. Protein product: CASSQEDQDYEQYF.

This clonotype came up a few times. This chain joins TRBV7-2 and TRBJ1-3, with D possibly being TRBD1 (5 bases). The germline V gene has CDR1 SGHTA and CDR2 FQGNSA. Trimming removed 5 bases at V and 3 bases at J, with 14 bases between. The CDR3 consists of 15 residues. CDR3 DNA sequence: TGTGCCAGCAGCCCCCAAAGACAGCTTGGAAACACCATATATTTT. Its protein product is CASSPQRQLGNTIYF.

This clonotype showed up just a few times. The CDR3, as DNA: TGCAGCGTTGGATACCTGGAATCAGGGCAGGGGCACTATGGCTACACCTTC. This sequence encodes CSVGYLESGQGHYGYTF. V is TRBV29-1 and J is TRBJ1-2, with D tentatively TRBD1 (6 bases). This CDR3 region has 17 residues. The ends were cut back, 4 bases at V and 3 bases at J, with 24 bases in the middle. Germline CDR1 reads SQVTM; CDR2 reads ANQGSEA.

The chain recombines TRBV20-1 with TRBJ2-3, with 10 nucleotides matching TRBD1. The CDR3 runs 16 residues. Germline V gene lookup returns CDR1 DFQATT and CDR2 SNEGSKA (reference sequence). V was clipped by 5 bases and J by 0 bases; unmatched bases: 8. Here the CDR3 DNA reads TGCAGTGCTCGGGACAGGGGCCCAGCTAGCACAGATACGCAGTATTTT. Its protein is CSARDRGPASTDTQYF.

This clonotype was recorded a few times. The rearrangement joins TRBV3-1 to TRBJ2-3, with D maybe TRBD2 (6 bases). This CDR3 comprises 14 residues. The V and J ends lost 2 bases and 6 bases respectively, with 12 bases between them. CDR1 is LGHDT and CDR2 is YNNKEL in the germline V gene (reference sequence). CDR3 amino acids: CASSQRGVQDTQYF. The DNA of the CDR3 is TGTGCCAGCAGCCAACGCGGGGTCCAGGATACGCAGTATTTT.

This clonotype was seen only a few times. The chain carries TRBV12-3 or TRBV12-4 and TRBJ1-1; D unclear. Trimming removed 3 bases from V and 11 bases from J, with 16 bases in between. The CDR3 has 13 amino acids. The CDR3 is CASSFPDPKWAFF. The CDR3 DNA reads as TGTGCCAGCAGTTTTCCAGATCCCAAGTGGGCTTTCTTT.

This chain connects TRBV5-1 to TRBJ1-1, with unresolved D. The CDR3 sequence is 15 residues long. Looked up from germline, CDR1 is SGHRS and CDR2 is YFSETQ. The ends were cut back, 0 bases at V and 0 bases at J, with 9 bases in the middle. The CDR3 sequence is CASSLGGEVNTEAFF. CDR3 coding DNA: TGCGCCAGCAGCTTGGGCGGGGAGGTGAACACTGAAGCTTTCTTT.

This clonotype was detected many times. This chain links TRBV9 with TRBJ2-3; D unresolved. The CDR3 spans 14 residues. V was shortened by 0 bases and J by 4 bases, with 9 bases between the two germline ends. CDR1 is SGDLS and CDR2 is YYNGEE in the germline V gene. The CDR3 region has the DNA TGTGCCAGCAGCGTAGCCCCCGGCCCAGATACGCAGTATTTT. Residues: CASSVAPGPDTQYF.

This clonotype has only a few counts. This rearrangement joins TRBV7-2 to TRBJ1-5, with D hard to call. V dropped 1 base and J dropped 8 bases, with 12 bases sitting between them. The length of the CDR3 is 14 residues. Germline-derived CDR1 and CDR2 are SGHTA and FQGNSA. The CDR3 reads CASSLGAGREPQHF. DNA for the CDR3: TGTGCCAGCAGCTTAGGGGCCGGGAGGGAGCCCCAGCATTTT.

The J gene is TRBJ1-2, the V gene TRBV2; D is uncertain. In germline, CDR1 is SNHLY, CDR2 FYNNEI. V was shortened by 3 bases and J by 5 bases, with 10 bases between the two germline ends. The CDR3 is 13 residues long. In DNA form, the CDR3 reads TGTGCCAGCAGTGAGGGGAATGATTATGGCTACACCTTC. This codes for CASSEGNDYGYTF.

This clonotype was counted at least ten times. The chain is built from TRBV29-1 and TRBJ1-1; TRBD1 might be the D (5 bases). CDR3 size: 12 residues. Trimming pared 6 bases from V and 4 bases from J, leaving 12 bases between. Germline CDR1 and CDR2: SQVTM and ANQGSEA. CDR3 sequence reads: CSVMEGFTEAFF. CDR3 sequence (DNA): TGCAGCGTCATGGAGGGGTTCACTGAAGCTTTCTTT. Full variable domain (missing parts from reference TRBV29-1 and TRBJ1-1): SAVISQKPSRDICQRGTSLTIQCQVDSQVTMMFWYRQQPGQSLTLIATANQGSEATYESGFVIDKFPISRPNLTFSTLTVSNMSPEDSSIYLCSVMEGFTEAFFGQGTRLTVV.

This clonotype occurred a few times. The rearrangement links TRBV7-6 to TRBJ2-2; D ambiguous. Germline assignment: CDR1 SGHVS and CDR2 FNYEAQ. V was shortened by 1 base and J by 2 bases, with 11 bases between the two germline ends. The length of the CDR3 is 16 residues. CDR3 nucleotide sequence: TGTGCCAGCAGCTTAGGATCGTGGGGAAACACCGGGGAGCTGTTTTTT. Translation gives CASSLGSWGNTGELFF.

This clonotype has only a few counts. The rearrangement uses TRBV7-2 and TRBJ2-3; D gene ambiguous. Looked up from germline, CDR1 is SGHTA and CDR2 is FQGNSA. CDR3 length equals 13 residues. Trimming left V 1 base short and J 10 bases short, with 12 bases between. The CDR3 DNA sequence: TGTGCCAGCAGCTTAGGTAGCTTCAAGGCGCAGTATTTT. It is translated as CASSLGSFKAQYF.

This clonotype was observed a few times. The CDR3 protein is CASSFLGKTPLAKNIQYF. CDR3 DNA: TGTGCCAGCAGTTTCCTCGGCAAAACCCCTCTAGCCAAAAACATTCAGTACTTC. The chain recombines TRBV12-3 or TRBV12-4 with TRBJ2-4; D gene unclear. Trimming cost V 3 bases and J 0 bases, with 18 bases left between them. The CDR3 extends over 18 amino acids.

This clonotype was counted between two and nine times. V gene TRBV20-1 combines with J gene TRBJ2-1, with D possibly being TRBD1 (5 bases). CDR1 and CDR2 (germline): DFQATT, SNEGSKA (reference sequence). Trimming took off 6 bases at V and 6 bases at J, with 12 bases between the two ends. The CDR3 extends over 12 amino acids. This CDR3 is CSAIRQRNEQFF. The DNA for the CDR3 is TGCAGTGCGATTCGACAGCGCAATGAGCAGTTCTTC.

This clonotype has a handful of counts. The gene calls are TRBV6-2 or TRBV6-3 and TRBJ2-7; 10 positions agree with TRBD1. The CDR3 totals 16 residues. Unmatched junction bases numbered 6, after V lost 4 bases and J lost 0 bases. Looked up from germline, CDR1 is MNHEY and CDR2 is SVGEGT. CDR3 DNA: TGTGCCAGCAGTTTCCGGACAGGGGGAGGCTCCTACGAGCAGTACTTC. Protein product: CASSFRTGGGSYEQYF.

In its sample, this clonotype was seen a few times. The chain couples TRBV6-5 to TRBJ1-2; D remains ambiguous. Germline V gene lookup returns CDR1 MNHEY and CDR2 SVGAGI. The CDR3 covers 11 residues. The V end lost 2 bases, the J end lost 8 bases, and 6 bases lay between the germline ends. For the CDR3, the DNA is TGTGCCAGCAGTTACAAAGGCGGCTACACCTTC. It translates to CASSYKGGYTF.

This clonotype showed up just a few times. The CDR3 DNA follows: TGTGCCAGCAGCTTCCGTGTAGCGGGGTGGGATACGCAGTATTTT. Amino acid sequence: CASSFRVAGWDTQYF. This sequence joins TRBV5-6 and TRBJ2-3; 8 nucleotides align to TRBD2. CDR3 length: 15 residues. CDR1 and CDR2 (germline): SGHDT, YYEEEE. Trimming at V came to 2 bases and at J to 6 bases, leaving 8 bases not matched to a gene.

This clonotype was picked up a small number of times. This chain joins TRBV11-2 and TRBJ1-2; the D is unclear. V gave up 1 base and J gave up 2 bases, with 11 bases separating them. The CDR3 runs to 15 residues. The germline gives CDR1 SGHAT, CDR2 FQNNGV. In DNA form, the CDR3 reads TGTGCCAGCAGCTTAGGGGCGGTCCGAAACTATGGCTACACCTTC. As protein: CASSLGAVRNYGYTF.

Here the CDR3 DNA reads TGTGCCAGCAGCTTACTGACAGACTATAATTCACCCCTCCACTTT. Translation gives CASSLLTDYNSPLHF. The chain is built from TRBV7-9 and TRBJ1-6, with a possible D match to TRBD1 (5 bases). CDR1 is SEHNR, CDR2 FQNEAQ, per germline (reference sequence). The CDR3 totals 15 residues. Trimming cost V 2 bases and J 3 bases, with 8 bases left between them.

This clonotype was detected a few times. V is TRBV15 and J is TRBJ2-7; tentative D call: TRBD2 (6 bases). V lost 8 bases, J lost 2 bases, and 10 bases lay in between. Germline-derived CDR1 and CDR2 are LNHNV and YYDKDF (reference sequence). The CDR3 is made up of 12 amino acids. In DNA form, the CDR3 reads TGTGCCACCGCGGGGTTGACCTACGAGCAGTACTTC. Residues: CATAGLTYEQYF. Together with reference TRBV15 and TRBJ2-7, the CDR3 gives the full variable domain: DAMVIQNPRYQVTQFGKPVTLSCSQTLNHNVMYWYQQKSSQAPKLLFHYYDKDFNNEADTPDNFQSRRPNTSFCFLDIRSPGLGDTAMYLCATAGLTYEQYFGPGTRLTVT.

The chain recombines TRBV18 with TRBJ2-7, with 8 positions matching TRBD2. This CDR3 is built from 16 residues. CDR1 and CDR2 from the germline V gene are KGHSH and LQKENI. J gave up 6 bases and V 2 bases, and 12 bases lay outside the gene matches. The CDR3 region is CASSPNRGGQLSEQYF. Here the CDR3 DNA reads TGTGCCAGCTCACCAAATCGGGGGGGGCAGTTGTCCGAGCAGTACTTC.